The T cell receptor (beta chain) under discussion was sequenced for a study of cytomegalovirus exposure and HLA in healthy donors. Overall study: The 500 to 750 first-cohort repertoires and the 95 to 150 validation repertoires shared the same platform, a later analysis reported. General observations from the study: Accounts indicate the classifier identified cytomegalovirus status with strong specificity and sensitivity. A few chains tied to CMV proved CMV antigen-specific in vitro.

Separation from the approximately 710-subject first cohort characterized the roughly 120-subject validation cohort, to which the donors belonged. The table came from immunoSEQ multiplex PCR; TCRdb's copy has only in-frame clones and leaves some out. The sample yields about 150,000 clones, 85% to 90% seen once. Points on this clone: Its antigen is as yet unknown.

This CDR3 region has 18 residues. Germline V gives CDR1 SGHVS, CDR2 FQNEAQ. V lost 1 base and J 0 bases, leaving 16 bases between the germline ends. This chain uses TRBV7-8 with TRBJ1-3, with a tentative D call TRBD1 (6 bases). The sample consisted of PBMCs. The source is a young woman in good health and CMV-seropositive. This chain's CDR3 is CASSLVGPGAISGNTIYF. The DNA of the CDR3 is TGTGCCAGCAGCTTAGTTGGCCCAGGGGCCATCTCTGGAAACACCATATATTTT.